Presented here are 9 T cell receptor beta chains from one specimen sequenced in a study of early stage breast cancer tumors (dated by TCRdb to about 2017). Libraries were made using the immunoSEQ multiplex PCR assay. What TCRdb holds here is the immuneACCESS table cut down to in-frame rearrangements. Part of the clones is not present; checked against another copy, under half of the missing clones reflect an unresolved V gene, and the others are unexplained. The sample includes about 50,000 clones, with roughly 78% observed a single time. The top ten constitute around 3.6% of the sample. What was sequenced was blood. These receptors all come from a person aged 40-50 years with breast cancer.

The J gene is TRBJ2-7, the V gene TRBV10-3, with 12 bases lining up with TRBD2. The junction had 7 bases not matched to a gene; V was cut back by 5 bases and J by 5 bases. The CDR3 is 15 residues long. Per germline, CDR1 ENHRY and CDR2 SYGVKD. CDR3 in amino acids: CAISMTSGSYNEQYF. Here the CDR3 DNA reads TGTGCCATCAGTATGACTAGCGGGAGTTACAACGAGCAGTACTTC.

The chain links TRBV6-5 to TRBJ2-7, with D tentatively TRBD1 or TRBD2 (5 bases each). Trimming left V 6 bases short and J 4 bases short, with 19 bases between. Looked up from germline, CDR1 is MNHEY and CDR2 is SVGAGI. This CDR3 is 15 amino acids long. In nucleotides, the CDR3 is TGTGCCAGCAGAGACCGGGCCAGAGGGGATTACGAGCAGTACTTC. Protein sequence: CASRDRARGDYEQYF.

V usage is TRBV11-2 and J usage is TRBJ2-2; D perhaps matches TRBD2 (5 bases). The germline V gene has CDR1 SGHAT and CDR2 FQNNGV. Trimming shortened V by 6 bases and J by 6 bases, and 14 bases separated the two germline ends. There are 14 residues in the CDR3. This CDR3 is CASRLLGASGELFF. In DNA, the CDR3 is TGTGCCAGCAGGCTACTAGGAGCTTCCGGGGAGCTGTTTTTT. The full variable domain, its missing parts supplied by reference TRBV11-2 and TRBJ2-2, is EAGVAQSPRYKIIEKRQSVAFWCNPISGHATLYWYQQILGQGPKLLIQFQNNGVVDDSQLPKDRFSAERLKGVDSTLKIQPAKLEDSAVYLCASRLLGASGELFFGEGSRLTVL.

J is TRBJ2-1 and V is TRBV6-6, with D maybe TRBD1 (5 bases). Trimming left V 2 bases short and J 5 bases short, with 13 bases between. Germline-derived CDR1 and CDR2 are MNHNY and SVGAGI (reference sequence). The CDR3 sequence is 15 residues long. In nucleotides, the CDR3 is TGTGCCAGCAGTTACCGACCCGACAGTCACAATGAGCAGTTCTTC. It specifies CASSYRPDSHNEQFF.

The CDR3 loop is CASSRDRGNEKLFF. The DNA of the CDR3 is TGTGCCAGTAGTAGGGACAGGGGAAATGAAAAACTGTTTTTT. This chain connects TRBV19 to TRBJ1-4, with TRBD1 matching over 10 bases. This CDR3 spans 14 amino acids. CDR1 is LNHDA, CDR2 SQIVND, per germline (reference sequence). V was pared by 4 bases and J by 5 bases, with 1 base of the junction left unmatched.

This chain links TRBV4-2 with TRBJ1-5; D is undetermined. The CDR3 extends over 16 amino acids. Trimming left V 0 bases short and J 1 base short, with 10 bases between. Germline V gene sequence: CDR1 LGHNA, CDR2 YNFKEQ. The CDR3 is CASSQDGGRSNQPQHF. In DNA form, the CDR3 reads TGTGCCAGCAGCCAAGATGGAGGGCGAAGCAATCAGCCCCAGCATTTT.

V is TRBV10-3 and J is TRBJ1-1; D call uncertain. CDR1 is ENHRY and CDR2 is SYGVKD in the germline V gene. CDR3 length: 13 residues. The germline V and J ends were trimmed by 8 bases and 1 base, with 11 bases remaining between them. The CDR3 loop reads CAIGKGANTEAFF. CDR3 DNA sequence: TGTGCCATCGGGAAGGGTGCGAACACTGAAGCTTTCTTT.

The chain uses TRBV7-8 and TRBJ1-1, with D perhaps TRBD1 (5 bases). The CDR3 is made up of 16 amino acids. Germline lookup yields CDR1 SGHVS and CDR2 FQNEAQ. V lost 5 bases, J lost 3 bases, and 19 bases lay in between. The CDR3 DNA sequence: TGTGCCAGCAGCCCCTACGAGGGGATGAGGGACACTGAAGCTTTCTTT. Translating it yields CASSPYEGMRDTEAFF.

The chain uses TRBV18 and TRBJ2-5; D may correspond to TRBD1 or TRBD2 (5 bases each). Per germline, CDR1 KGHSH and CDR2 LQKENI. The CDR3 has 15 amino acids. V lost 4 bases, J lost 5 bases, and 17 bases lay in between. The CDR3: CASSQTPPGTETQYF. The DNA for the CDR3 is TGTGCCAGCTCACAGACACCGCCAGGGACGGAGACCCAGTACTTC.